This T cell receptor (beta chain) appears in the sequencing data of a study of blood T cell repertoires in COVID-19. Study in general: There were acute and convalescent COVID-19 samples, and they came from the United States, Italy and Spain.

In this sample, this clone turned up once. Assay: immunoSEQ multiplex PCR; the TCRdb copy retains only in-frame clones and omits some. Among about 380,000 clones listed, about 80% were seen once. Per germline, CDR1 ENHRY and CDR2 SYGVKD. This CDR3 region has 14 residues. V gave up 1 base and J gave up 6 bases, with 12 bases separating them. Source material: peripheral blood. The TCR was taken from a human donor with acute or convalescent COVID-19. The donor label of this sample is uncertain. V gene TRBV10-3 combines with J gene TRBJ1-2; TRBD1 is a possible D gene (5 bases). The CDR3 bases are TGTGCCATCAGTGAGTTTATGGGGGGAGATGGCTACACCTTC. Its translation is CAISEFMGGDGYTF.